This T cell receptor beta chain was sequenced during a study of cytomegalovirus exposure and HLA in healthy donors. Study-wide results and limits: A later analysis linked a missense variant in DCLRE1C to the trimming of TCR beta V and J genes. Only CMV serostatus was available as immune exposure information.

Vbeta (60) and Jbeta (13) primers were used in the PCR. Profiled with immunoSEQ multiplex PCR; TCRdb holds only in-frame clones, not every one. The sample spans 170,000 or so clones; the ten largest clones claim 2.1%. Note on this clone: Its target is unknown.

The sequence was obtained from a man aged 25-40 years in good health and CMV-seronegative. Sequencing was carried out using PBMCs.

This CDR3 reads CASSLQGDAGELFF. CDR3 bases: TGTGCCAGCAGTCTACAGGGGGACGCCGGGGAGCTGTTTTTT. This chain uses TRBV6-1 with TRBJ2-2; 8 positions match TRBD1. Looked up from germline, CDR1 is MNHNS and CDR2 is SASEGT. This CDR3 has 14 amino acids. V was clipped by 5 bases and J by 6 bases; unmatched bases: 5.